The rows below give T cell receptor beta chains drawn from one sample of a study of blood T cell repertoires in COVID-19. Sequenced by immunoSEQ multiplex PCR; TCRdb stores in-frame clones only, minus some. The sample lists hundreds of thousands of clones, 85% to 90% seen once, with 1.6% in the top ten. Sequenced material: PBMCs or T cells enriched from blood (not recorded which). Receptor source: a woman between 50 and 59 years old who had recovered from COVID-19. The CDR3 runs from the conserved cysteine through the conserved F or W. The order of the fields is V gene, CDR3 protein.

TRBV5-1,CASSLGSGSGETQYF
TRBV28,CASQRPSSYEQYF
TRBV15,CATSRGLNGYTF
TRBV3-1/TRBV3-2,CASSQGWATLPTDTQYF
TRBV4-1,CASSYDRNTEAFF
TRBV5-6,CASLISQAAGYGYTF
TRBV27,CASSPWDRQETQYF
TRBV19,CASSILPFTTSGTHLYNEQFF
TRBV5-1,CASSYSGGTSSYNEQFF
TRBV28,CASSLSSGGTEAFF
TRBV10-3,CAISSGRGVHNEQFF
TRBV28,CASRAGGEGTEAFF
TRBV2,CASSEVGLTYEQYF
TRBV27,CASSTGQVSPLHF
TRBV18,CASSLNREMNTEAFF
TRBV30,CAWTQDVRSPLHF
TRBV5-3,CARSLVRQGASGNQPQHF
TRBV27,CASSLWAGNTEAFF
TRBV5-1,CASSLGQGPNDGYTF
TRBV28,CASSFPRTAGFNQPQHF
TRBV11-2,CASSPGLAWETQYF
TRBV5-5,CASSLEGGGYEQYF
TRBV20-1,CSASSNYNSPLHF
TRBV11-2,CASSYTMLGRGGNTIYF
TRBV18,CASSPGQGKGQPQHF
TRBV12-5,CASGLGTGGRGEQYF
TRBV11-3,CASSSGPGQGNGGANVLTF
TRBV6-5,CASNRAGTGFSGAFF
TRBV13,CATTTSGKLDTQYF
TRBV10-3,CAISERTGIDGYTF
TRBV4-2,CASSQGGMGQGITTNEKLFF
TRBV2,CASSVVAQETQYF
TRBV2,CASSGRLAGQETQYF
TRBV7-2,CASSPIQTGANEQYF
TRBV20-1,CSAMGETQYF
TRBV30,CAWSPTVGSYEQYF
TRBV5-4,CASSTGGGSRWETQYF
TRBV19,CASSHDYRTVGYTF
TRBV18,CASSSYREGEQYF
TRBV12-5,CASGGPGTGRDTEAFF
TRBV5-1,CASSTTGDGNTIYF
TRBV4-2,CASSQVLQGPNTGELFF
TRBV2,CASRSLGLEGETQYF
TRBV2,CASSDDLTGGEHYGYTF
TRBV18,CASSGAGEREQYF
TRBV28,CASSTGGNYGYTF
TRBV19,CASSRTGENEQFF
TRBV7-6,CARTTSGRAQEVSYNEQFF
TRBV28,CASSTAGGEGYGYTF
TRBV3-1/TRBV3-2,CASSQAVADTQYF
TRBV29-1,CSGQGYTEAFF
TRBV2,CASSERDIEEKLFF
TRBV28,CASSTRTGGRREQYF
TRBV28,CASRGTANTEAFF
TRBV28,CASSLLPQGSGNTIYF